This T cell receptor beta chain appears in the sequencing data of a study of T cells in Graves' hyperthyroidism and ophthalmopathy. Study outcomes and limitations: Most clonotypes expanded in the thyroid (above 0.001) were also present in blood.

As concerns this clonotype: Its cognate antigen is unknown.

The CDR3 spans 13 residues. From germline, CDR1 is SEHNR and CDR2 FQNEAQ (reference sequence). Trimming took 7 bases from V and 5 from J, leaving 15 bases between them. The TCR beta CDR3 regions underwent amplification using RNA transcripts as the source. First-round RT-PCR of the TCR CDR3 relied on the HTBI primer set. TCRdb re-derived calls from the multiplex PCR reads in MiXCR, one entry per CDR3 protein. The sample comprises 500,000 to 600,000 distinct CDR3 sequences, about 43% of which are singletons, and around 20% rests with the top ten. The specimen sequenced was peripheral blood or thyroid tissue (not recorded which). The TCR comes from an adult woman with Graves' disease, either hyperthyroidism or ophthalmopathy (not recorded which). The genes are TRBV7-9 and TRBJ2-7; tentatively, D is TRBD2 (6 bases). The CDR3 sequence is CASITVEGHEQYF. The DNA of the CDR3 is TGTGCCAGCATCACGGTGGAGGGCCACGAGCAGTACTTC.